This section outlines one TCR beta chain sequence together with its context. This record belongs to a study of pediatric ulcerative colitis. The CDR3 extends over 14 amino acids. Germline V CDR1 and CDR2: SGHDT, YYEEEE. Between the trimmed V and J ends, which lost 5 bases and 4 bases, there was a span of 15 bases. Sequencing was performed with immunoSEQ multiplex PCR; in TCRdb, only in-frame clones are kept and a portion is missing. The sample records tens of thousands of clones, over 80% being singletons. At colonoscopy, a blood sample was also collected. The source of this sequence is a boy younger than 18 who was a control in a study of pediatric ulcerative colitis. Sequencing was done on a sample of blood. This chain connects TRBV5-6 to TRBJ1-2, with D perhaps TRBD1 (5 bases). The CDR3 is CASRRREGSYGYTF. The DNA for the CDR3 is TGTGCCAGCAGGAGGCGGGAGGGGTCCTATGGCTACACCTTC.